One sample yielded the 5 T cell receptor beta chains listed below, sequenced in a study of T cell responses to AZD1222 COVID-19 vaccine. Produced via immunoSEQ multiplex PCR; TCRdb's table is partial and in-frame only. The sample carries approximately 220,000 clones, 93% recorded once. The sample here was peripheral blood, taken on day 0 of MenACWY control vaccination. The receptors were sampled from an adult in good health.

CDR3 nucleotides: TGTGCCTGGAGTAGGGGCCAGGGGCGTGGCGAGCAGTACTTC. Protein: CAWSRGQGRGEQYF. The chain links TRBV30 to TRBJ2-7; D perhaps matches TRBD1 (6 bases). V lost 2 bases to trimming and J lost 6 bases, with 17 bases between them. Germline CDR1 and CDR2: GTSNPN and SVGIG (reference sequence). This CDR3 has 14 amino acids.

The J gene is TRBJ2-2, the V gene TRBV30; the D is unclear. The germline gives CDR1 GTSNPN, CDR2 SVGIG (reference sequence). Between the trimmed V and J ends, which lost 0 bases and 9 bases, there was a span of 14 bases. This CDR3 is 14 amino acids long. This CDR3 reads CAWSVGPSARELFF. The CDR3 nucleotides read TGTGCCTGGAGTGTAGGGCCGTCTGCTAGGGAGCTGTTTTTT.

This clone was found once. V is TRBV5-1 and J is TRBJ2-3; D is unresolved. V lost 0 bases, J lost 1 base, and 12 bases lay in between. In germline, CDR1 is SGHRS, CDR2 YFSETQ. This CDR3 comprises 16 residues. The CDR3 reads CASSLVTGLGTDTQYF. In DNA, the CDR3 is TGCGCCAGCAGCTTGGTGACCGGTCTAGGCACAGATACGCAGTATTTT.

This clone was counted only a few times. The V call is TRBV6-2 or TRBV6-3, the J call TRBJ2-2; 7 positions match TRBD1. The CDR3 runs 18 residues. V shed 2 bases, J shed 3 bases, and the junction held 12 bases outside the gene matches. Germline loops: CDR1 MNHEY, CDR2 SVGEGT. CDR3 sequence reads: CASSYGLGGHRDTGELFF. CDR3 in DNA: TGTGCCAGCAGTTACGGTTTAGGGGGCCATAGGGACACCGGGGAGCTGTTTTTT.

CDR3 protein: CASSLLEGEGYTF. The CDR3 DNA is TGTGCCAGCAGCCTCCTGGAGGGGGAAGGCTACACCTTC. The chain combines TRBV2 with TRBJ1-2, with D perhaps TRBD1 (6 bases). With 6 bases removed from V and 8 bases from J, the gap between germline ends came to 16 bases. The V gene's germline CDR1 is SNHLY and CDR2 FYNNEI. There are 13 residues in the CDR3. Together with reference TRBV2 and TRBJ1-2, the CDR3 gives the full variable domain: EPEVTQTPSHQVTQMGQEVILRCVPISNHLYFYWYRQILGQKVEFLVSFYNNEISEKSEIFDDQFSVERPDGSNFTLKIRSTKLEDSAMYFCASSLLEGEGYTFGSGTRLTVV.